These T cell receptor beta chains were read from a single sample in a study of CD8+CD57+ T cells in acquired aplastic anemia. In TCRdb, the reads were re-called with MiXCR into one record per CDR3 protein. The profile shows around 200,000 distinct CDR3 sequences, roughly 60% of them singletons. Sequencing input: sorted CD4+, CD8+, or CD8+CD57+ T cells (not recorded which) from PBMCs. The receptors here all came from a human donor with aplastic anemia. The CDR3 runs from the conserved cysteine through the conserved F or W. The D gene is left open where the match is weak. The listing skips clone size in some rows; elsewhere it reads once, few, many or a size class.

V gene	D gene	clone size	J gene	CDR3 DNA	CDR3 protein
TRBV6-5	.	medium-sized	TRBJ1-5	TGTGCCAGCAGGACCCCAGGTCAGCCCCAGCATTTT	CASRTPGQPQHF
TRBV19	TRBD2	.	TRBJ2-4	TGTGCCAGTAGTATTGGACTAGCGGGGGGGCCAGGCATTCAGTACTTC	CASSIGLAGGPGIQYF
TRBV2	.	.	TRBJ2-7	TGTGCCAGCAGTGAAACTAAGACAGCAGGGAAGGGATACGAGCAGTACTTC	CASSETKTAGKGYEQYF
TRBV20-1	.	.	TRBJ2-7	TGCAGTGCTAGACACGGATCCTACGAGCAGTACTTC	CSARHGSYEQYF
TRBV10-2	.	.	TRBJ2-6	TGCGCCAGTAAACAGGGCTCTGGGGCCAACGTCCTGACTTTC	CASKQGSGANVLTF
TRBV9	.	.	TRBJ1-6	TGTGCCAGCAGCGGTACAGGGAGTTCATCCCTCCACTTT	CASSGTGSSSLHF
TRBV14	.	.	TRBJ2-7	TGTACCAGCAGCCAAGCCCTCGAGAACGAGCAGTACTTC	CTSSQALENEQYF
TRBV6-6	.	many	TRBJ1-6	TGTGCCAGCAGTTACTCCGGGGGGATGCTGAATTCACCCCTCCACTTT	CASSYSGGMLNSPLHF
TRBV9	TRBD1	many	TRBJ2-5	TGTGCCAGCAGCGTAGAGGGGACAGGGCTTTTTGAGACCCAGTACTTC	CASSVEGTGLFETQYF
TRBV7-9	TRBD1	.	TRBJ2-5	TGTGCCAGCAGCTTAGACGCGGACAGGGTTTTCGGGACCCGGTACTTC	CASSLDADRVFGTRYF
TRBV7-2	TRBD2	.	TRBJ2-7	TGTGCCAGCAGCCTAAGACTAGCGGGAGGGAGCTCCTACGAGCAGTACTTC	CASSLRLAGGSSYEQYF
TRBV2	.	.	TRBJ2-5	TGTGCCAGCAGTGATGGAGGTACAGGAGGAGAGACCCAGTACTTC	CASSDGGTGGETQYF
TRBV24-1	.	.	TRBJ1-5	TGTGCCACCTCTCACATGGCAGACCAGCCCCAGCATTTT	CATSHMADQPQHF
TRBV7-7	TRBD1	few	TRBJ1-4	TGTGCCAGCTCTACAGGGGTCCATGAAAAACTGTTTTTT	CASSTGVHEKLFF
TRBV7-6	TRBD2	.	TRBJ2-1	TGTGCCAGCAGCAGGGGAGGGAGGGCCGCCTACAATGAGCAGTTCTTC	CASSRGGRAAYNEQFF
TRBV9	TRBD1	.	TRBJ1-1	TGCGCCAGCAGCATCGGACAGGGGGACACTGAAGCTTTCTTT	CASSIGQGDTEAFF
TRBV9	.	.	TRBJ2-1	TGTGCCAGCAGCGTAACAGGAGGGGATGAGCAGCTCTTC	CASSVTGGDEQLF
TRBV9	.	.	TRBJ1-2	TGTGCCAGCAGCTTCGGGGGCGGCTACACCTTC	CASSFGGGYTF
TRBV12-3/TRBV12-4	.	.	TRBJ2-2	TGTGCCAGCAGTTTTCGACTAGGGGACACCGGGGAGCTGTTTTTT	CASSFRLGDTGELFF
TRBV29-1	TRBD1	.	TRBJ2-5	TGCAGCGTGTCCCTCCCAGGGGGTCAAGAGACCCAGTACTTC	CSVSLPGGQETQYF
TRBV7-9	.	.	TRBJ2-7	TGTGCCAGCAGCTTGGGGGGGACAGACCCCTACGAGCAGTACTTC	CASSLGGTDPYEQYF
TRBV7-8	.	.	TRBJ1-2	TGTGCCAGCAGCACTGGGGAGTATTACACCTTC	CASSTGEYYTF
TRBV15	TRBD2	once	TRBJ2-2	TGTGCCACCAGCAGAGATTGGGGGGGAGCCGGGGAGCTGTTTTTT	CATSRDWGGAGELFF
TRBV20-1	TRBD2	.	TRBJ2-7	TGCAGTGCTACCCGGGGGACTAGCGGGCCTTACGAGCAGTACTTC	CSATRGTSGPYEQYF